The subject of this entry is one T cell receptor beta chain. Profiled with immunoSEQ multiplex PCR; TCRdb holds only in-frame clones, not every one. Found here are about 490,000 clones, 60% to 85% of them singletons; the top ten hold 10% to 15%. The data derive from a study of shared clonotypes between healthy human individuals. Every contributor of samples was a Caucasian grown-up residing in Nashville, Tennessee. The unsorted samples had around 86 million PBMCs used for genomic DNA. The length of the CDR3 is 14 residues. Germline values: CDR1 SEHNR, CDR2 FQNEAQ (reference sequence). V was shortened by 5 bases and J by 5 bases, with 15 bases between the two germline ends.

The clonotype was recovered from a woman between 35 and 50 years old in good health. Some clones in this sample may be carry-over from other donors' samples. Sequencing was performed on PBMCs. The genes are TRBV7-9 and TRBJ1-1; D is unresolved. The CDR3 loop is CASSIDPGGTEAFF. CDR3 DNA sequence: TGTGCCAGCAGCATCGACCCCGGAGGGACTGAAGCTTTCTTT.